The 17 T cell receptor beta chains presented below share a single source sample, sequenced in a study of monozygotic twins with inflammatory bowel disease. TCRdb re-called the 5' RACE reads; one entry per CDR3 protein, DNA not given. The sample includes 200,000 to 250,000 distinct CDR3 sequences. The sample comprised blood. These receptors were obtained from a human donor with ulcerative colitis or Crohn's disease, or a healthy co-twin of an affected twin (not recorded which).

This sequence joins TRBV6-1 and TRBJ2-1. The germline V gene encodes CDR1 MNHNS and CDR2 SASEGT. The CDR3 spans 15 residues. This chain's CDR3 is CASMPTISSYNEQFF.

J is TRBJ2-5 and V is TRBV6-1; the D gene TCRdb calls, TRBD1, cannot be checked with no DNA. The V gene's germline CDR1 is MNHNS and CDR2 SASEGT. The CDR3 length is 15 residues. The CDR3 sequence: CASSVVPGGTETQYF.

The V gene is TRBV5-1, the J gene TRBJ2-7; TCRdb calls TRBD1, which cannot be checked without DNA. Germline values: CDR1 SGHRS, CDR2 YFSETQ. CDR3 size: 15 residues. The chain's CDR3 is CASSPDTGENYEQYF.

The chain joins TRBV3-1 to TRBJ2-1; the TCRdb D gene call, TRBD2, has no DNA to confirm it. This CDR3 region has 18 residues. CDR1 is LGHDT, CDR2 YNNKEL, per germline (reference sequence). Here the CDR3 reads CASSQSYSPGLALNEQFF.

J is TRBJ2-5 and V is TRBV7-2; TCRdb reports TRBD1, a call that lacks DNA to check it against. The CDR3 runs 17 residues. Germline CDR1 is SGHTA and CDR2 is FQGNSA. This chain's CDR3 is CASSLVGGGVILETQYF.

The chain has TRBV29-1 and TRBJ2-1; lacking DNA, the TRBD2 call made by TCRdb goes unchecked. CDR3 length: 17 residues. Germline V gives CDR1 SQVTM, CDR2 ANQGSEA. CDR3 sequence reads: CSALGTSGMSSYNEQFF.

The chain links TRBV4-1 to TRBJ2-1; TCRdb's D call, TRBD1, is unchecked because there is no DNA. Germline V lookup: CDR1 MGHRA, CDR2 YSYEKL. This CDR3 has 18 residues. The CDR3 loop is CASSQLPFYSSGHNEQFF.

The chain employs TRBV18 and TRBJ2-2; TCRdb picks TRBD1, but there is no DNA to check that call. The germline gives CDR1 KGHSH, CDR2 LQKENI. The CDR3 has 15 amino acids. The CDR3 sequence: CASSPLGQGAGELFF.

J is TRBJ2-4 and V is TRBV12-3 or TRBV12-4; as DNA is missing, the TRBD1 call by TCRdb cannot be tested. This CDR3 has 14 amino acids. CDR3 sequence: CASTVTGQPNIQCF.

The chain uses TRBV9 and TRBJ2-1. The CDR3 consists of 16 residues. The germline V gene encodes CDR1 SGDLS and CDR2 YYNGEE. CDR3: CASSALLGEVLNEQFF.

The chain joins TRBV6-2 or TRBV6-3 to TRBJ2-3; TCRdb outputs TRBD1, but without DNA this stays unchecked. The germline gives CDR1 MNHEY, CDR2 SVGEGT. The CDR3 runs to 15 residues. This CDR3 reads CASTQEGAVTDTQYF.

The chain links TRBV27 to TRBJ2-3; TCRdb's assignment of TRBD2 cannot be checked, as there is no DNA. Germline CDR1 and CDR2: MNHEY and SMNVEV (reference sequence). The CDR3 runs 18 residues. The CDR3 loop is CASSRRVGLAGRADTQYF.

This chain uses TRBV5-1 with TRBJ2-5; TCRdb names TRBD1, which stays unverified in the absence of DNA. Germline loops: CDR1 SGHRS, CDR2 YFSETQ. The CDR3 totals 14 residues. The CDR3 reads CASSLFTGLETQYF.

The chain's CDR3 is CASSSPTVYEQYF. The genes are TRBV7-8 and TRBJ2-7. This CDR3 is built from 13 residues. Germline V CDR1 and CDR2: SGHVS, FQNEAQ.

V gene TRBV20-1 combines with J gene TRBJ1-2. The CDR3 is made up of 19 amino acids. The V gene's germline CDR1 is DFQATT and CDR2 SNEGSKA (reference sequence). CDR3 loop: CSARAYSPDSGLANYGYTF.

The V gene is TRBV7-2, the J gene TRBJ2-3; TCRdb's assignment of TRBD1 cannot be checked, as there is no DNA. From germline, CDR1 is SGHTA and CDR2 FQGNSA. CDR3 length: 14 residues. CDR3 in amino acids: CASSLGRGADTQYF.

The V and J genes are TRBV9 and TRBJ2-7; TCRdb's D call of TRBD1 is untestable without DNA. CDR1 is SGDLS, CDR2 YYNGEE, per germline. CDR3 length equals 16 residues. The CDR3: CASSPIPGIGSYEQYF.